Following are 5 T cell receptor beta chains from one sample sequenced in a study of T-cell reconstitution after alpha-beta-depleted transplantation in children. Preparation of the TCRbeta library used unique molecular identifiers. TCRdb redid the calling of the PCR reads with MiXCR, one entry per CDR3 protein. Here the sample spans about 360,000 distinct CDR3 sequences, about 14% being singletons. The starting material was PBMCs, obtained from the stem cell graft. The receptor source for this set is a human donor who donated a stem cell graft to a child with Fanconi anemia.

The table lists this clonotype with a few counts. The chain combines TRBV5-1 with TRBJ2-3; the D gene could be TRBD1 or TRBD2 (6 bases each). V lost 5 bases and J lost 3, with 16 bases in between. Germline assignment: CDR1 SGHRS and CDR2 YFSETQ. The CDR3 extends over 15 amino acids. The CDR3 DNA reads TGCGCCAGCAGTAGGGAGGACAGATCTACAGATACGCAGTATTTT. It encodes CASSREDRSTDTQYF.

This sequence joins TRBV12-3 or TRBV12-4 and TRBJ2-1; 7 positions agree with TRBD1. The CDR3 extends over 14 amino acids. J lost 3 bases, V lost 7 bases, and 6 bases had no gene match. The CDR3 DNA reads TGTGCCAGCAACCTTGGACAGGTCTACAATGAGCAGTTCTTC. Residues: CASNLGQVYNEQFF.

This clonotype was counted only a few times. Here the CDR3 reads CASSSGGSGLANQETQYF. The CDR3 DNA reads as TGTGCCAGCAGCTCGGGGGGATCGGGACTCGCGAACCAAGAGACCCAGTACTTC. The V and J genes are TRBV7-8 and TRBJ2-5; 7 positions agree with TRBD2. V lost 4 bases and J lost 0; bases outside the gene matches: 14. CDR1 SGHVS and CDR2 FQNEAQ come from the germline V gene. The CDR3 sequence is 18 residues long. The full variable domain, completed using reference TRBV7-8 and TRBJ2-5, is GAGVSQSPRYKVAKRGQDVALRCDPISGHVSLFWYQQALGQGPEFLTYFQNEAQLDKSGLPSDRFFAERPEGSVSTLKIQRTQQEDSAVYLCASSSGGSGLANQETQYFGPGTRLLVL.

The rearrangement uses TRBV6-5 and TRBJ1-2; TRBD1 might be the D (5 bases). Trimming took 0 bases from V and 0 from J, leaving 11 bases between them. Per germline, CDR1 MNHEY and CDR2 SVGAGI. This CDR3 spans 16 amino acids. The CDR3 spells CASSYSGQGANYGYTF. As DNA, the CDR3 is TGTGCCAGCAGTTACTCGGGGCAGGGAGCTAACTATGGCTACACCTTC.

This clonotype was recorded many times. The chain recombines TRBV24-1 with TRBJ2-1; a possible D gene is TRBD2 (5 bases). There are 12 residues in the CDR3. Deletions cut 3 bases from V and 12 bases from J, with 11 bases between. Germline CDR1 KGHDR, CDR2 SFDVKD. CDR3 loop: CATSDGLLGQFF. The CDR3 nucleotides read TGTGCCACCAGTGATGGACTGTTGGGGCAGTTCTTC.